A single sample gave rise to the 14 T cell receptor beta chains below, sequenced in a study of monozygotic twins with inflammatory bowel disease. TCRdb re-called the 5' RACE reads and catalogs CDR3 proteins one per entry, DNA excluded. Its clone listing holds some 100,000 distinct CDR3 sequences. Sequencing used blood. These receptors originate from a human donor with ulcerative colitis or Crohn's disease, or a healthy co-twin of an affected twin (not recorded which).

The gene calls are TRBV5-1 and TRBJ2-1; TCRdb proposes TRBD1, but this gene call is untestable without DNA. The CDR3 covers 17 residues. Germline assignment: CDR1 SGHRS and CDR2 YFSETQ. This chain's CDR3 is CASSTGTGTGVYNEQFF.

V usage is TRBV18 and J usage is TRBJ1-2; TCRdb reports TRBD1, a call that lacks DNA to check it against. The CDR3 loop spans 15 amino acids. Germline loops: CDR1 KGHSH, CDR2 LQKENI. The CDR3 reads CASSPETGTRNGYTF.

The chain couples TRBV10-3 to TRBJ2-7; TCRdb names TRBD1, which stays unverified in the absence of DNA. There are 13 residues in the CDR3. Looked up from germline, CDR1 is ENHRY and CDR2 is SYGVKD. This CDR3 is CAISGGRGTEQYF.

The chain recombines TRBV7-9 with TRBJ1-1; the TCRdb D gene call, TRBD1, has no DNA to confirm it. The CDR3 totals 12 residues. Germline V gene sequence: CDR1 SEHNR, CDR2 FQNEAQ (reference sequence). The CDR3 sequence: CASSQTDREAFF. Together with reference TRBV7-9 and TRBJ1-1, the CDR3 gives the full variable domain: DTGVSQNPRHKITKRGQNVTFRCDPISEHNRLYWYRQTLGQGPEFLTYFQNEAQLEKSRLLSDRFSAERPKGSFSTLEIQRTEQGDSAMYLCASSQTDREAFFGQGTRLTVV.

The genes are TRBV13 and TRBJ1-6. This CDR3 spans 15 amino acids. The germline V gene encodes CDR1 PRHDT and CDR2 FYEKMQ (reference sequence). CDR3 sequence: CASSPGPTDNSPLHF.

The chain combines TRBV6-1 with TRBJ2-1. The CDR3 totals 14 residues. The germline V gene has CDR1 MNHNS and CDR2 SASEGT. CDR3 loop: CASRAWGRVNEQFF.

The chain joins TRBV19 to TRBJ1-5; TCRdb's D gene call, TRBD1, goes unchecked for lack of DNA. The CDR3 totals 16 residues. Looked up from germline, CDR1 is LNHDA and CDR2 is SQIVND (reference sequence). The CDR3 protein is CASSIKTGTVHQPQHF.

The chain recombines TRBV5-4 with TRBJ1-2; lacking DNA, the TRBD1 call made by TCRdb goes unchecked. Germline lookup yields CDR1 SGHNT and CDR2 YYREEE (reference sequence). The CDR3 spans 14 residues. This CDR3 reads CASSLGGTGPGYTF.

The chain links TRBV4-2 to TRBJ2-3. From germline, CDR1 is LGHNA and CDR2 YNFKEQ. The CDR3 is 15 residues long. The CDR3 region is CASSQDLRITDTQYF.

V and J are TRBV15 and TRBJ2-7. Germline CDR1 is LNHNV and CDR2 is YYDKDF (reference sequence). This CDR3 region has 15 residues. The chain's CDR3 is CATSRDVISTYEQYF.

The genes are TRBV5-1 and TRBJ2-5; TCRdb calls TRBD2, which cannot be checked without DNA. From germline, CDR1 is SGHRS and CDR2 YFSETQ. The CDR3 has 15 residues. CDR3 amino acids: CASSSTPGTQETQYF.

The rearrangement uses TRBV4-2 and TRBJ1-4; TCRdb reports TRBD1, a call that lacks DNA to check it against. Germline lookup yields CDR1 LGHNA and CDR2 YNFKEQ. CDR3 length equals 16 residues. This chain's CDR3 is CASSQGVTGANEKLFF.

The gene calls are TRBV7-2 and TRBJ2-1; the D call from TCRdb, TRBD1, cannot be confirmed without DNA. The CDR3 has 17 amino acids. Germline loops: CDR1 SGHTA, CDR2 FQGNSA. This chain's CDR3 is CASSSRETGGIKNEQFF.

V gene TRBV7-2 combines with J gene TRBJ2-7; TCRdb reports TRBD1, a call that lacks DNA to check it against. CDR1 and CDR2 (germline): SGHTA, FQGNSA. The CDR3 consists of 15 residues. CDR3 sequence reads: CASSHGQASSYEQYF.